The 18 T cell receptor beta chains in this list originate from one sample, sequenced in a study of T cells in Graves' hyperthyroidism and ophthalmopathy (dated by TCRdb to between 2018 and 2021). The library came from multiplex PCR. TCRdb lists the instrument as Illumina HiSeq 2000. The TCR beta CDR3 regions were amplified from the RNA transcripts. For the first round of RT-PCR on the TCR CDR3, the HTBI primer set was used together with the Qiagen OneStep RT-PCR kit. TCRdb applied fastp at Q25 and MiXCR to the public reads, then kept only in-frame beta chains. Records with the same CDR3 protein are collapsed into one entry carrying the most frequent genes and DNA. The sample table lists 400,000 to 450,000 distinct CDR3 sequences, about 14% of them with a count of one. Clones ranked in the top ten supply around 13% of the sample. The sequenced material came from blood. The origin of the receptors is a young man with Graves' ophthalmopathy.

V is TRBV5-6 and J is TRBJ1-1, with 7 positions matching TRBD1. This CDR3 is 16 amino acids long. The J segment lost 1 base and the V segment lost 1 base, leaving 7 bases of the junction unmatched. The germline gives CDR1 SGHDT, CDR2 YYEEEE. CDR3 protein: CASSLPKQGSNTEAFF. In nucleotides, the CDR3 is TGTGCCAGCAGCTTGCCTAAACAGGGGTCGAACACTGAAGCTTTCTTT.

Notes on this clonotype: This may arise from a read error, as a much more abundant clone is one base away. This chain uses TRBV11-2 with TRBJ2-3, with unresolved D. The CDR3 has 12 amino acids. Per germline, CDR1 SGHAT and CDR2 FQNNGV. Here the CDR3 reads CASSLDVDTRYF. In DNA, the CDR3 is TGTGCCAGCAGCTTAGACGTGGATACGCGGTATTTT.

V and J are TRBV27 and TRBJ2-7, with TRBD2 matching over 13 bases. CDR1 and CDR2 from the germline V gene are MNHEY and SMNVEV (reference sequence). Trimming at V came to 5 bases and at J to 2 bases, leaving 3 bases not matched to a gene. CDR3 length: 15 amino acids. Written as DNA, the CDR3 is TGTGCCAGCAGTAAAACTAGCGGGAGGGCCTACGAGCAGTACTTC. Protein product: CASSKTSGRAYEQYF.

The CDR3 protein is CASSQEQGRTDTQYF. The CDR3 DNA reads TGTGCCAGCAGCCAAGAGCAGGGGAGGACAGATACGCAGTATTTT. The chain has TRBV4-2 and TRBJ2-3; D tentatively reads TRBD1 or TRBD2 (6 bases each). The CDR3 has 15 residues. The germline gives CDR1 LGHNA, CDR2 YNFKEQ. V shed 0 bases and J shed 3 bases, with 10 bases lying between them.

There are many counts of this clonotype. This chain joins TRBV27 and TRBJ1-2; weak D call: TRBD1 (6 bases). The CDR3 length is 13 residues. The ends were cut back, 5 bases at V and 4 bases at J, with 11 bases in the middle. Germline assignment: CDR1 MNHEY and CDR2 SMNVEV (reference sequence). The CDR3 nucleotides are TGTGCCAGCAGTCCCTCAGGGGTCTATGGCTACACCTTC. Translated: CASSPSGVYGYTF.

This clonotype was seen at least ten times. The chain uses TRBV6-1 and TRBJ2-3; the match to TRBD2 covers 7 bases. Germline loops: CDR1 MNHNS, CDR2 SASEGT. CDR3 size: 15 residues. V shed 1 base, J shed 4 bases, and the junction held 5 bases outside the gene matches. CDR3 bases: TGTGCCAGCAGTGAAGATGGCGGGAGTCCAGATACGCAGTATTTT. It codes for CASSEDGGSPDTQYF.

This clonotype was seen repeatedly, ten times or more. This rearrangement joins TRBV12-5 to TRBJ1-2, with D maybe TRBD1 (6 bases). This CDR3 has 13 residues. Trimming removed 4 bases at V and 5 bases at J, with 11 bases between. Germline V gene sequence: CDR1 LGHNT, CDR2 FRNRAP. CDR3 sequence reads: CASGSDSGYGYTF. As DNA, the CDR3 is TGTGCTAGTGGTTCGGACAGCGGGTATGGCTACACCTTC.

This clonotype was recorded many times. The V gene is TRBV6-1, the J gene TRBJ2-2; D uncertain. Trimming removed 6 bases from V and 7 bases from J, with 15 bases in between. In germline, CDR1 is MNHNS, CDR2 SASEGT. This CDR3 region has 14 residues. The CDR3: CASRNGWSNGELFF. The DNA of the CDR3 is TGTGCCAGCAGGAACGGGTGGTCGAACGGGGAGCTGTTTTTT.

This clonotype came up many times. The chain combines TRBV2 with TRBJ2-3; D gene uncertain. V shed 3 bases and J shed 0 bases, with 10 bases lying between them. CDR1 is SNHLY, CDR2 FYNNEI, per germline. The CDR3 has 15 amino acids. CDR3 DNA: TGTGCCAGCAGTGACCCCCCGCTAAGCACAGATACGCAGTATTTT. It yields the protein CASSDPPLSTDTQYF.

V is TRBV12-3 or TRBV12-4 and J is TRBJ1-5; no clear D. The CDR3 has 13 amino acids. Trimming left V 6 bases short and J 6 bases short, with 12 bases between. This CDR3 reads CASSPTRAQPQHF. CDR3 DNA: TGTGCCAGCAGCCCCACTAGGGCTCAGCCCCAGCATTTT.

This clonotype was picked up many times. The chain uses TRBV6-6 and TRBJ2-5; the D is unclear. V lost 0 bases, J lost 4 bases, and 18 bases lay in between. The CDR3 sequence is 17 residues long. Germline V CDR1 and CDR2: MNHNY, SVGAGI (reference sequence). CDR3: CASSYSRVGTGGETQYF. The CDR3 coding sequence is TGTGCCAGCAGTTACTCGAGAGTTGGAACCGGCGGAGAGACCCAGTACTTC.

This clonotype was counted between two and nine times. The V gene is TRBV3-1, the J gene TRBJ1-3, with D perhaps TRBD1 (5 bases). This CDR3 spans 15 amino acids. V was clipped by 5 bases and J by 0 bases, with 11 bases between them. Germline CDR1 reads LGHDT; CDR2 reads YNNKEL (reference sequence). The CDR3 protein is CASSFTGSSGNTIYF. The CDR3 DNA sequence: TGTGCCAGCAGCTTCACAGGAAGCTCTGGAAACACCATATATTTT.

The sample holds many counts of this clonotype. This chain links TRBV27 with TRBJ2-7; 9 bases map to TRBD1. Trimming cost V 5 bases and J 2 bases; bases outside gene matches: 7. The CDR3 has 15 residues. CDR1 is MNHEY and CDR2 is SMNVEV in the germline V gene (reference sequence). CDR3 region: CASSKIRDRAYEQYF. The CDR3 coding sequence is TGTGCCAGCAGTAAAATCCGGGACAGGGCCTACGAGCAGTACTTC.

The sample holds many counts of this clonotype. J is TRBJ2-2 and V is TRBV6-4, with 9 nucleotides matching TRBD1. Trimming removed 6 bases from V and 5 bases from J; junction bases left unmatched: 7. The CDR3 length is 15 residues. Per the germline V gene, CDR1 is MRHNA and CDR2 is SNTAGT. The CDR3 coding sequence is TGTGCCAGCAGCAACGGGGGACAGGGTACCGGGGAGCTGTTTTTT. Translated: CASSNGGQGTGELFF.

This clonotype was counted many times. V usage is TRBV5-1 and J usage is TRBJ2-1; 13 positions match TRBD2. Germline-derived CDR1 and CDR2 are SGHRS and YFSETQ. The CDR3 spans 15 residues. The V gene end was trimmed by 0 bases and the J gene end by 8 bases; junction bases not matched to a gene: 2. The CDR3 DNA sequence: TGCGCCAGCAGCTTGGCTACTAGCGGGGGGGATGAGCAGTTCTTC. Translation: CASSLATSGGDEQFF. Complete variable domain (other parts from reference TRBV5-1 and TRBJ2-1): KAGVTQTPRYLIKTRGQQVTLSCSPISGHRSVSWYQQTPGQGLQFLFEYFSETQRNKGNFPGRFSGRQFSNSRSEMNVSTLELGDSALYLCASSLATSGGDEQFFGPGTRLTVL.

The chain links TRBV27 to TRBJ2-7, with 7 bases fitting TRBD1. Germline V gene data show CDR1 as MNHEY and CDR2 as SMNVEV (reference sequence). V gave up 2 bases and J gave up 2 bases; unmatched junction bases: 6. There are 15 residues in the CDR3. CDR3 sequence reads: CASSLEGAVTYEQYF. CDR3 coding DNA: TGTGCCAGCAGTTTAGAGGGGGCCGTAACCTACGAGCAGTACTTC.

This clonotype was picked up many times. CDR3 sequence: CASRERQGAGNQPQHF. CDR3 sequence (DNA): TGTGCCAGCAGAGAACGACAGGGGGCAGGCAATCAGCCCCAGCATTTT. The chain couples TRBV27 to TRBJ1-5; 10 bases are a match to TRBD1. This CDR3 comprises 16 residues. V trimming: 6 bases; J trimming: 2 bases; junction bases outside the gene matches: 7. Germline V lookup: CDR1 MNHEY, CDR2 SMNVEV (reference sequence).

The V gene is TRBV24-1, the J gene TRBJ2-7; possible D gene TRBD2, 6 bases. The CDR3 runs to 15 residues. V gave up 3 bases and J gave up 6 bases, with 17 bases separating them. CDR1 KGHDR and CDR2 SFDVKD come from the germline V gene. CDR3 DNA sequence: TGTGCCACCAGTGATCCGGGACTCACTACAATCGAGCAGTACTTC. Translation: CATSDPGLTTIEQYF.